These 23 T cell receptor beta chains originate from one sample sequenced in a study of OX40 agonist ivuxolimab in advanced cancers. Here immunoSEQ multiplex PCR was the method, and the copy in TCRdb shows in-frame clones only, minus some. The data show tens of thousands of clones, under 90% seen once. The sample consisted of CD4+ or CD8+ T cells sorted from blood, taken in a trial of the OX40 agonist ivuxolimab. The source is an adult with an advanced solid tumor such as melanoma, head and neck, liver or kidney cancer.

The rearrangement links TRBV11-1 to TRBJ1-1, with D unresolved. Per the germline V gene, CDR1 is SGHAT and CDR2 is FQDESV (reference sequence). This CDR3 region has 14 residues. Trimming removed 3 bases from V and 7 bases from J, with 15 bases in between. This chain's CDR3 is CASSLGRASVEAFF. CDR3 nucleotides: TGTGCCAGCAGCTTGGGGAGAGCCTCCGTTGAAGCTTTCTTT. The full variable domain, completed using reference TRBV11-1 and TRBJ1-1, is EAEVAQSPRYKITEKSQAVAFWCDPISGHATLYWYRQILGQGPELLVQFQDESVVDDSQLPKDRFSAERLKGVDSTLKIQPAELGDSAMYLCASSLGRASVEAFFGQGTRLTVV.

In this sample, this clone turned up a few times. The chain combines TRBV5-1 with TRBJ1-3; no definite D call. Germline CDR1 reads SGHRS; CDR2 reads YFSETQ. V was cut by 7 bases and J by 2 bases, with 7 bases left in between. The CDR3 loop spans 12 amino acids. The CDR3 here is CASSDTGNTIYF. The CDR3 bases are TGCGCCAGCTCGGATACTGGAAACACCATATATTTT.

This clone was counted a few times. The chain is built from TRBV6-6 and TRBJ1-1; 9 bases line up with TRBD1. There are 14 residues in the CDR3. J lost 4 bases, V lost 4 bases, and 4 bases had no gene match. Germline CDR1 is MNHNY and CDR2 is SVGAGI (reference sequence). For the CDR3, the DNA is TGTGCCAGCAGTTCAGGGACAGGGCGCACTGAAGCTTTCTTT. Its translation is CASSSGTGRTEAFF.

The chain has TRBV14 and TRBJ2-3, with D perhaps TRBD2 (6 bases). Germline CDR1 SGHDN, CDR2 FVKESK. This CDR3 comprises 16 residues. The V end was cut by 5 bases, the J end by 3 bases, with 18 bases between. CDR3 sequence reads: CASSDLRRELTDTQYF. In DNA, the CDR3 is TGTGCCAGCAGCGATCTCAGACGGGAGTTGACAGATACGCAGTATTTT.

The chain recombines TRBV5-4 with TRBJ2-1, with 10 positions matching TRBD2. V shed 0 bases and J 4 bases; nucleotides not matched to a gene: 7. Germline V gene sequence: CDR1 SGHNT, CDR2 YYREEE (reference sequence). The CDR3 sequence is 17 residues long. The CDR3 region is CASSLGSSGSRYNEQFF. Here the CDR3 DNA reads TGTGCCAGCAGCTTGGGTTCTAGCGGGAGTAGGTACAATGAGCAGTTCTTC.

This clone has just a few counts. The CDR3 DNA reads TGTGCCAGCAGTTTCCTCGAGACCTATGGCTACACCTTC. This gives the protein CASSFLETYGYTF. V usage is TRBV28 and J usage is TRBJ1-2; D is uncertain. This CDR3 comprises 13 residues. Trimming cost V 3 bases and J 4 bases, with 9 bases left between them. The germline CDR1 and CDR2 sequences are MDHEN and SYDVKM.

In this sample, this clone turned up a few times. CDR3 region: CASSKTSGGETQYF. The DNA for the CDR3 is TGTGCCAGCTCAAAGACCTCCGGGGGGGAGACCCAGTACTTC. V usage is TRBV18 and J usage is TRBJ2-5, with 7 bases identical to TRBD2. Per the germline V gene, CDR1 is KGHSH and CDR2 is LQKENI. Trimming removed 5 bases from V and 5 bases from J; junction bases left unmatched: 8. The CDR3 is 14 residues long. Filled out from reference TRBV18 and TRBJ2-5, the complete variable domain reads NAGVMQNPRHLVRRRGQEARLRCSPMKGHSHVYWYRQLPEEGLKFMVYLQKENIIDESGMPKERFSAEFPKEGPSILRIQQVVRGDSAAYFCASSKTSGGETQYFGPGTRLLVL.

This clone was seen once. The chain uses TRBV5-1 and TRBJ2-4; 9 bases map to TRBD1. Germline trimming cut 4 bases from V and 6 bases from J; bases unmatched to any gene: 5. Germline lookup yields CDR1 SGHRS and CDR2 YFSETQ. The CDR3 loop spans 14 amino acids. The CDR3 loop reads CASSLETGGNIQYF. The DNA for the CDR3 is TGCGCCAGCAGCCTCGAGACAGGGGGAAACATTCAGTACTTC.

The V gene is TRBV5-1, the J gene TRBJ2-5; D not certain. The DNA matches TRBJ2-7 better at its end, which makes the J call doubtful. This CDR3 has 13 residues. Germline-derived CDR1 and CDR2 are SGHRS and YFSETQ. For the CDR3, the DNA is TGCGCCAGCAGCGAGCCCCCTGGGGACGAGCAGTACTTC. This translates into CASSEPPGDEQYF.

Comment on this clone: Other DNA sequences in this sample translate to the same CDR3. The chain employs TRBV20-1 and TRBJ2-1; the D is unclear. CDR3 length: 11 residues. The V gene lost 6 bases and the J gene lost 2 bases, with 5 bases spanning the gap. Germline CDR1 is DFQATT and CDR2 is SNEGSKA (reference sequence). The CDR3 nucleotides read TGCAGTGCCCGGGCCTACAATGAGCAGTTCTTC. The encoded protein is CSARAYNEQFF.

The V call is TRBV29-1, the J call TRBJ2-5; 15 bases are a match to TRBD2. Germline V gene data show CDR1 as SQVTM and CDR2 as ANQGSEA. With 4 bases clipped from V and 5 bases from J, the junction kept 2 bases outside the gene matches. The CDR3 is made up of 14 amino acids. The CDR3 bases are TGCAGCGTTGCTGGACTAGCGGGGGGGGAGACCCAGTACTTC. Its translation is CSVAGLAGGETQYF. Filled out from reference TRBV29-1 and TRBJ2-5, the complete variable domain reads SAVISQKPSRDICQRGTSLTIQCQVDSQVTMMFWYRQQPGQSLTLIATANQGSEATYESGFVIDKFPISRPNLTFSTLTVSNMSPEDSSIYLCSVAGLAGGETQYFGPGTRLLVL.

The chain carries TRBV18 and TRBJ2-7; perhaps TRBD1 as D (5 bases). The CDR3 is made up of 15 amino acids. Trimming stripped 3 bases from V and 2 bases from J, with 14 bases between. Germline CDR1 reads KGHSH; CDR2 reads LQKENI. The CDR3 DNA sequence: TGTGCCAGCTCACCTTCCCCCCCAGGGACCTACGAGCAGTACTTC. Residues: CASSPSPPGTYEQYF.

The chain couples TRBV7-2 to TRBJ2-7, with a weak D call TRBD1 (6 bases). Trimming removed 6 bases from V and 6 bases from J, with 12 bases in between. In germline, CDR1 is SGHTA, CDR2 FQGNSA. The CDR3 is made up of 12 amino acids. The CDR3 DNA reads as TGTGCCAGCAGTTACAGGGTTGGCGAGCAGTACTTC. The encoded protein is CASSYRVGEQYF.

The chain recombines TRBV6-4 with TRBJ2-5; D ambiguous. The germline CDR1 and CDR2 sequences are MRHNA and SNTAGT. The ends were cut back, 2 bases at V and 2 bases at J, with 18 bases in the middle. The CDR3 totals 17 residues. CDR3 in amino acids: CASSDPPLTHPQETQYF. The CDR3 DNA reads TGTGCCAGCAGTGACCCGCCGCTCACGCATCCACAAGAGACCCAGTACTTC.

The V call is TRBV27, the J call TRBJ2-7; D might be TRBD1 (6 bases). This CDR3 contains 13 residues. V dropped 3 bases and J dropped 2 bases, with 8 bases sitting between them. In germline, CDR1 is MNHEY, CDR2 SMNVEV (reference sequence). The CDR3 reads CASSFRGPYEQYF. The CDR3 DNA sequence: TGTGCCAGCAGTTTCAGGGGCCCCTACGAGCAGTACTTC.

The chain employs TRBV6-6 and TRBJ2-1, with TRBD1 matching over 7 bases. Germline CDR1 reads MNHNY; CDR2 reads SVGAGI (reference sequence). The CDR3 loop spans 13 amino acids. Germline trimming cut 2 bases from V and 8 bases from J; bases unmatched to any gene: 3. The CDR3 sequence is CASSYDRVHEQFF. In nucleotides, the CDR3 is TGTGCCAGCAGTTACGACAGGGTTCATGAGCAGTTCTTC.

In this sample, this clone turned up a few times. The V call is TRBV5-1, the J call TRBJ2-3, with D perhaps TRBD1 (6 bases). The CDR3 totals 15 residues. Germline values: CDR1 SGHRS, CDR2 YFSETQ. V was clipped by 4 bases and J by 4 bases, with 16 bases between them. The CDR3 loop reads CASSITGLGADTQYF. The CDR3 DNA is TGCGCCAGCAGCATTACAGGGCTGGGGGCAGATACGCAGTATTTT.

The chain has TRBV5-1 and TRBJ2-2; TRBD1 matches at 9 bases. The germline gives CDR1 SGHRS, CDR2 YFSETQ. With V trimmed by 3 bases and J by 4 bases, 4 bases remained unmatched. CDR3 length: 15 amino acids. The CDR3 nucleotides are TGCGCCAGCAGCTCGACAGGGGGAATCACCGGGGAGCTGTTTTTT. It codes for CASSSTGGITGELFF. The full variable domain, rest sourced from reference TRBV5-1 and TRBJ2-2, is KAGVTQTPRYLIKTRGQQVTLSCSPISGHRSVSWYQQTPGQGLQFLFEYFSETQRNKGNFPGRFSGRQFSNSRSEMNVSTLELGDSALYLCASSSTGGITGELFFGEGSRLTVL.

The chain joins TRBV18 to TRBJ2-7; D is ambiguous. The V gene's germline CDR1 is KGHSH and CDR2 LQKENI. The CDR3 extends over 16 amino acids. The V and J ends lost 2 bases and 0 bases respectively, with 14 bases between them. The CDR3 reads CASSPSRVTFSYEQYF. The CDR3 coding sequence is TGTGCCAGCTCACCATCACGGGTGACGTTCTCCTACGAGCAGTACTTC. The variable domain in full, completed from reference TRBV18 and TRBJ2-7, reads NAGVMQNPRHLVRRRGQEARLRCSPMKGHSHVYWYRQLPEEGLKFMVYLQKENIIDESGMPKERFSAEFPKEGPSILRIQQVVRGDSAAYFCASSPSRVTFSYEQYFGPGTRLTVT.

The chain recombines TRBV9 with TRBJ2-7, with D uncertain. Per the germline V gene, CDR1 is SGDLS and CDR2 is YYNGEE. Trimming stripped 3 bases from V and 3 bases from J, with 16 bases between. CDR3 length: 15 residues. The CDR3 DNA reads as TGTGCCAGCAGCGAAACCGGGTCCTTAAACTACGAGCAGTACTTC. Its translation is CASSETGSLNYEQYF.

The chain uses TRBV29-1 and TRBJ1-2, with D perhaps matching TRBD1 (5 bases). The V gene's germline CDR1 is SQVTM and CDR2 ANQGSEA. The CDR3 spans 13 residues. V was pared by 6 bases and J by 1 base, with 12 bases between. The DNA of the CDR3 is TGCAGCGTCGGGGGACTAGATAACTATGGCTACACCTTC. This encodes CSVGGLDNYGYTF. Filled out from reference TRBV29-1 and TRBJ1-2, the complete variable domain reads SAVISQKPSRDICQRGTSLTIQCQVDSQVTMMFWYRQQPGQSLTLIATANQGSEATYESGFVIDKFPISRPNLTFSTLTVSNMSPEDSSIYLCSVGGLDNYGYTFGSGTRLTVV.

The table lists this clone with a few counts. The chain recombines TRBV9 with TRBJ2-7; D could derive from TRBD1 or TRBD2 (5 bases each). This CDR3 has 15 amino acids. From germline, CDR1 is SGDLS and CDR2 YYNGEE. V lost 0 bases and J lost 2, with 12 bases in between. The CDR3 DNA is TGTGCCAGCAGCGTAGACGGGACGGCCACCTACGAGCAGTACTTC. The encoded protein is CASSVDGTATYEQYF.

The CDR3 nucleotides read TGCGCCAGCAGACCCGGGACTCAGGTGAACACTGAAGCTTTCTTT. Its protein is CASRPGTQVNTEAFF. The rearrangement joins TRBV5-1 to TRBJ1-1; TRBD1 is a possible D gene (5 bases). This CDR3 comprises 15 residues. Trimming shortened V by 5 bases and J by 0 bases, and 14 bases separated the two germline ends. Germline V gene data show CDR1 as SGHRS and CDR2 as YFSETQ.